This TCR beta chain originates from a study of T-cell reconstitution after alpha-beta-depleted transplantation in children. Preparation of the TCRbeta library was carried out with unique molecular identifiers. One entry per CDR3 protein, called by TCRdb with MiXCR from the PCR reads. The table has 3,000 to 4,000 distinct CDR3 sequences, 9.5% to 12% seen once. This CDR3 contains 15 residues. Germline V gives CDR1 SGHRS, CDR2 YFSETQ. The J segment lost 2 bases and the V segment lost 4 bases, leaving 8 bases of the junction unmatched. This clonotype was picked up many times. The sequence was obtained from a patient aged 2-15 years who had a stem cell transplant for inherited bone marrow failure, so the T cells may come from the graft donor. The chain combines TRBV5-1 with TRBJ1-2; 7 bases fit TRBD1. The material sequenced was PBMCs, mostly from graft donor cells, taken 360 days after TCRalphabeta/CD19-depleted stem cell transplant. DNA of the CDR3: TGCGCCAGCAGCACCTACAGGGGCTCCAACTATGGCTACACCTTC. As protein: CASSTYRGSNYGYTF. The full variable domain, its missing parts supplied by reference TRBV5-1 and TRBJ1-2, is KAGVTQTPRYLIKTRGQQVTLSCSPISGHRSVSWYQQTPGQGLQFLFEYFSETQRNKGNFPGRFSGRQFSNSRSEMNVSTLELGDSALYLCASSTYRGSNYGYTFGSGTRLTVV.